The clone carrying this TCR beta chain has a single count. Sequencing used immunoSEQ multiplex PCR; TCRdb keeps in-frame clones, though not all of them. The data contain approximately 180,000 clones, 81% of them singletons. The CDR3 is 14 residues long. Trimming shortened V by 1 base and J by 0 bases, and 7 bases separated the two germline ends. Germline V gives CDR1 SGHRS, CDR2 YFSETQ. The data are from a study of blood T cell repertoires in COVID-19. The sequenced sample was peripheral blood. This chain joins TRBV5-1 and TRBJ1-1, with unresolved D. The receptor's source is a woman aged 80 or older with COVID-19, enrolled during active disease. The DNA for the CDR3 is TGCGCCAGCAGCTTGCTTCCAGTGAACACTGAAGCTTTCTTT. Translating it yields CASSLLPVNTEAFF.